The clone carrying this TCR beta chain was seen just once. TCRdb's copy holds only in-frame clones and misses some; the assay was immunoSEQ multiplex PCR. Of about 130,000 clones listed, 86% are singletons. With 1 base removed from V and 0 bases from J, the gap between germline ends came to 10 bases. The germline V gene has CDR1 MGHRA and CDR2 YSYEKL. The CDR3 contains 16 residues. The sample belongs to a study of blood T cell repertoires in COVID-19. Study at large: From the United States, Italy and Spain came samples of acute and convalescent COVID-19. The analysed material was cDNA or gDNA that came from T cells, B-cell-depleted T cells, or PBMCs.

The sample comprised peripheral blood. The genes are TRBV4-1 and TRBJ1-3; D remains ambiguous. The TCR originated in a woman in her fifties or sixties who had recovered from COVID-19. The CDR3 loop is CASSQGEVISGNTIYF. The CDR3 DNA reads as TGCGCCAGCAGCCAAGGGGAGGTGATCTCTGGAAACACCATATATTTT.